The rows below give T cell receptor beta chains drawn from one sample of a study of blood T cell repertoires in COVID-19. Sequenced by immunoSEQ multiplex PCR; TCRdb stores in-frame clones only, minus some. The data hold about 200,000 clones, with approximately 90% observed a single time. Material: PBMCs or T cells enriched from blood (not recorded which). The receptors derive from a man younger than 45 who had recovered from COVID-19. CDR3s include the opening cysteine and the closing phenylalanine or tryptophan. D genes are given only for firm matches. Clone size is given for some rows only: seen once, a few or many times, or a class if the clone is expanded.

J | D | size | V | CDR3 | DNA
TRBJ2-3 | TRBD1 | - | TRBV7-9 | CASSLVRATGLDTQYF | TGTGCCAGCAGCTTAGTTCGAGCGACAGGGCTGGATACGCAGTATTTT
TRBJ1-4 | - | - | TRBV7-9 | CASSLDGGATNEKLFF | TGTGCCAGCAGCTTAGACGGGGGAGCAACTAATGAAAAACTGTTTTTT
TRBJ2-1 | TRBD1 | once | TRBV5-1 | CASSWTGGTYNEQFF | TGCGCCAGCAGCTGGACAGGGGGCACCTACAATGAGCAGTTCTTC
TRBJ1-1 | - | - | TRBV7-8 | CASSPAGGEAFF | TGTGCCAGCAGCCCCGCGGGGGGTGAAGCTTTCTTT
TRBJ2-3 | - | once | TRBV19 | CASSTRTTGADTQYF | TGTGCCAGTAGTACCCGGACTACGGGGGCAGATACGCAGTATTTT
TRBJ2-3 | - | - | TRBV30 | CAWSLFRSTDTQYF | TGTGCCTGGAGTCTCTTCAGGAGCACAGATACGCAGTATTTT
TRBJ2-1 | - | - | TRBV5-5 | CASSLALNEQFF | TGTGCCAGCAGCTTGGCCCTTAATGAGCAGTTCTTC
TRBJ2-2 | - | - | TRBV6-5 | CASTRSGTGELFF | TGTGCCAGCACTAGATCCGGGACCGGGGAGCTGTTTTTT
TRBJ1-2 | TRBD1 | - | TRBV19 | CASSIWTGPGDYGYTF | TGTGCCAGTAGTATCTGGACAGGCCCGGGTGACTATGGCTACACCTTC
TRBJ2-1 | TRBD2 | once | TRBV13 | CASSGRLAGGRDNEQFF | TGTGCCAGCAGCGGGCGACTAGCGGGGGGCCGGGACAATGAGCAGTTCTTC
TRBJ2-4 | - | once | TRBV2 | CASSAWGDSSGIQYF | TGTGCCAGCAGTGCGTGGGGGGATAGTTCGGGCATTCAGTACTTC
TRBJ1-4 | TRBD1 | - | TRBV11-2 | CASSLIVDRVNEKLFF | TGTGCCAGCAGCTTAATCGTCGACAGGGTCAATGAAAAACTGTTTTTT
TRBJ2-1 | - | - | TRBV18 | CASSPQGLGNEQFF | TGTGCCAGCTCACCACAAGGACTTGGGAATGAGCAGTTCTTC
TRBJ2-3 | - | - | TRBV19 | CASSSQAETDTQYF | TGTGCCAGTAGTTCACAGGCCGAAACAGATACGCAGTATTTT
TRBJ1-6 | - | - | TRBV30 | CAWSVPQGSSYNSPLHF | TGTGCCTGGAGTGTACCGCAGGGGTCCTCCTATAATTCACCCCTCCACTTT
TRBJ2-5 | - | - | TRBV10-3 | CAISELRGGTQYF | TGTGCCATCAGTGAGCTAAGGGGAGGGACCCAGTACTTC
TRBJ2-1 | - | - | TRBV7-9 | CASSLAGVSIGHNEQFF | TGTGCCAGCAGCTTAGCTGGTGTGTCGATCGGTCACAATGAGCAGTTCTTC
TRBJ2-3 | TRBD2 | - | TRBV27 | CASSTGTSGGAGTDTQYF | TGTGCCAGCAGTACCGGGACTAGCGGGGGGGCTGGGACAGATACGCAGTATTTT
TRBJ2-2 | - | - | TRBV7-2 | CASRDRVSNTGELFF | TGTGCCAGCAGAGACCGGGTCTCCAACACCGGGGAGCTGTTTTTT
TRBJ2-6 | - | - | TRBV27 | CASSLVPRVSGANVLTF | TGTGCCAGCAGTTTAGTCCCCAGGGTTTCTGGGGCCAACGTCCTGACTTTC
TRBJ1-5 | - | - | TRBV2 | CASSEAPSFSNQPQHF | TGTGCCAGCAGTGAAGCCCCCTCCTTTAGCAATCAGCCCCAGCATTTT
TRBJ2-1 | - | - | TRBV18 | CASSPLGGLSYNEQFF | TGTGCCAGCTCACCTTTGGGGGGACTCTCCTACAATGAGCAGTTCTTC
TRBJ1-1 | - | - | TRBV12-3/TRBV12-4 | CASSNRDAEAFF | TGTGCCAGTTCCAACAGGGACGCTGAAGCTTTCTTT
TRBJ2-7 | - | - | TRBV9 | CASSAPGTTGPYEQYF | TGTGCCAGCAGCGCCCCCGGAACAACAGGGCCCTACGAGCAGTACTTC